A single sample is the source of the 11 T cell receptor beta chains below, sequenced in a study of beta chain features in type 1 diabetes. Findings and caveats of the study: In all four CD4+ subsets, TCRB CDR3 length was significantly, moderately reduced in type 1 diabetes.

Expressed TCRB transcripts were sequenced, since all the RNA that had been isolated was reverse transcribed. The protocol was immunoSEQ multiplex PCR, while the TCRdb copy is restricted to in-frame clones and leaves out a portion. The sample includes roughly 53,000 clones, roughly two fifths of them seen just once. Their target antigens are unknown. The sequencing sample was made of Tregs from blood. The receptors were gathered from a man aged 30 to 45 with type 1 diabetes.

This chain's CDR3 is CASSPTTSTDTQYF. The CDR3 bases are TGTGCCAGTAGTCCCACGACAAGCACAGATACGCAGTATTTT. The chain joins TRBV19 to TRBJ2-3; no reliable D call. The V and J ends lost 5 bases and 0 bases respectively, with 9 bases between them. There are 14 residues in the CDR3. Germline V gene sequence: CDR1 LNHDA, CDR2 SQIVND (reference sequence).

This clone was picked up a small number of times. This chain joins TRBV30 and TRBJ2-2; D perhaps matches TRBD1 (6 bases). Germline assignment: CDR1 GTSNPN and CDR2 SVGIG (reference sequence). The CDR3 is 14 residues long. Trimming took 2 bases from V and 6 from J, leaving 13 bases between them. The CDR3 loop reads CAWSLTYRAGELFF. CDR3 DNA: TGTGCCTGGAGTCTAACCTACAGGGCCGGGGAGCTGTTTTTT.

The genes are TRBV18 and TRBJ1-3; tentative D call: TRBD1 (5 bases). The germline V gene has CDR1 KGHSH and CDR2 LQKENI. CDR3 length: 15 amino acids. V was clipped by 3 bases and J by 5 bases, with 14 bases between them. The CDR3 loop reads CASSPPGDRRNTIYF. CDR3 nucleotides: TGTGCCAGCTCACCCCCGGGGGACCGACGAAACACCATATATTTT.

The rearrangement uses TRBV28 and TRBJ1-5; the D is unclear. The CDR3 consists of 12 residues. V gave up 4 bases and J gave up 5 bases, with 6 bases separating them. From germline, CDR1 is MDHEN and CDR2 SYDVKM. As DNA, the CDR3 is TGTGCCAGCAGTTCAGGTCATCAGCCCCAGCATTTT. It codes for CASSSGHQPQHF.

V usage is TRBV4-3 and J usage is TRBJ2-3; 11 bases align to TRBD2. The CDR3 totals 18 residues. From germline, CDR1 is LGHNA and CDR2 YSLEER. V lost 1 base, J lost 0 bases, and 6 bases stayed unmatched. The CDR3 sequence: CASSQAPGTSGSTDTQYF. The CDR3 DNA follows: TGCGCCAGCAGCCAAGCCCCTGGGACTAGCGGTAGCACAGATACGCAGTATTTT.

There are a few counts of this clone. J is TRBJ2-1 and V is TRBV5-4; 7 bases are a match to TRBD2. Looked up from germline, CDR1 is SGHNT and CDR2 is YYREEE (reference sequence). The CDR3 spans 12 residues. The CDR3: CVAGDASNEQFF. For the CDR3, the DNA is TGTGTCGCGGGAGACGCTTCCAATGAGCAGTTCTTC.

The chain couples TRBV7-6 to TRBJ2-1, with 10 bases fitting TRBD2. This CDR3 contains 16 residues. CDR1 and CDR2 (germline): SGHVS, FNYEAQ. The junction had 10 bases not matched to a gene; V was cut back by 4 bases and J by 7 bases. CDR3 sequence reads: CASSSSGLATRNEQFF. Here the CDR3 DNA reads TGTGCCAGCAGCTCGTCGGGACTAGCGACAAGGAATGAGCAGTTCTTC.

A few counts support this clone. The chain carries TRBV5-6 and TRBJ2-3; D is possibly TRBD1 (6 bases). V lost 0 bases to trimming and J lost 6 bases, with 8 bases between them. This CDR3 is 13 amino acids long. Germline values: CDR1 SGHDT, CDR2 YYEEEE. The CDR3 sequence is CASSLAGDDTQYF. CDR3 coding DNA: TGTGCCAGCAGCTTGGCAGGGGATGATACGCAGTATTTT.

This clone has more than one count but fewer than ten. V is TRBV6-5 and J is TRBJ1-4, with unresolved D. The CDR3 is 14 residues long. CDR1 and CDR2 (germline): MNHEY, SVGAGI. V was trimmed by 6 bases and J by 5 bases, leaving 13 bases between them. CDR3 nucleotide sequence: TGTGCCAGCAGAGGTCGGAGCTGGAATGAAAAACTGTTTTTT. It is translated as CASRGRSWNEKLFF.

The chain has TRBV18 and TRBJ2-1; 8 positions agree with TRBD2. Unmatched junction bases numbered 4, after V lost 3 bases and J lost 9 bases. The germline V gene has CDR1 KGHSH and CDR2 LQKENI. The CDR3 consists of 13 residues. As DNA, the CDR3 is TGTGCCAGCTCACCCGAACTAGCGGTTGAGCAGTTCTTC. Its translation: CASSPELAVEQFF.

This chain joins TRBV5-1 and TRBJ2-3, with D unresolved. The CDR3 has 13 residues. V shed 4 bases and J shed 6 bases, with 12 bases lying between them. CDR1 is SGHRS and CDR2 is YFSETQ in the germline V gene. CDR3 region: CASSGSSEDTQYF. The DNA for the CDR3 is TGCGCCAGCAGCGGGTCCTCGGAGGATACGCAGTATTTT.